This TCR beta chain was recorded in a study of cytomegalovirus exposure and HLA in healthy donors. Study-level background: Researchers found that approximately 85% of almost 400 genotyped donors fell within the Caucasian-associated ancestry cluster. Study findings and constraints: CMV serostatus was the only recorded immune exposure for donors. The classifier reportedly diagnosed cytomegalovirus status with high specificity and sensitivity.

Worth noting for this clone: Its antigen is still unknown.

Vbeta (60) and Jbeta (13) primers were used in the PCR. This table comes from immunoSEQ multiplex PCR, and its TCRdb copy is limited to in-frame clones, with some not included. Of about 140,000 clones in the sample, just under 85% were seen once. The V segment lost 3 bases and the J segment 0 bases; nucleotides outside the gene matches: 18. This CDR3 is built from 21 residues. Germline CDR1 and CDR2: LGHNA and YSLEER. Sampled while nominally healthy, donors likely had unrecorded immune exposures. The chain couples TRBV4-3 to TRBJ2-1, with 9 bases identical to TRBD2. The sequencing sample was made of PBMCs. This receptor was taken from a woman aged 40 to 55 in good health and CMV-seronegative. The CDR3 nucleotides read TGCGCCAGCAGCCATCCCCGCGTCGGAGGCGGGAGGGCGAGCTCCTACAATGAGCAGTTCTTC. It specifies CASSHPRVGGGRASSYNEQFF.